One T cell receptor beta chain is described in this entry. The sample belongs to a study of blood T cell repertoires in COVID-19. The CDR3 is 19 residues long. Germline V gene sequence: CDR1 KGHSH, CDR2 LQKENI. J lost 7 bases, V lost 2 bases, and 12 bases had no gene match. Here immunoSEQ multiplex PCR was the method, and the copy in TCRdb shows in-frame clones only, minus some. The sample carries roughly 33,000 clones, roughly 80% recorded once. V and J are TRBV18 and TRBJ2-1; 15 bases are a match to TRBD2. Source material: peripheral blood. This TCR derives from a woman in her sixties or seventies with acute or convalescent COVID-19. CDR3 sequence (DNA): TGTGCCAGCTCACCAAGGGGACTAGCGGGGGGTTTTATCCCAAATGAGCAGTTCTTC. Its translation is CASSPRGLAGGFIPNEQFF.